Listed below are T cell receptor beta chains from one sample, sequenced in a study of long-term antiretroviral therapy in people with HIV. The table came from immunoSEQ multiplex PCR; TCRdb's copy has only in-frame clones and leaves some out. The profile shows 29,000 or so clones, approximately 95% of them singletons. This specimen consisted of unsorted PBMCs, obtained 5.3 years after starting antiretroviral therapy. These receptors were obtained from a man aged 25 to 40 with HIV. The CDR3 runs from the conserved cysteine through the conserved F or W. Each record gives: V gene, D gene, J gene, CDR3 DNA, CDR3 protein. A D gene is named only where the DNA matches it firmly.

v_call: TRBV27
d_call: .
j_call: TRBJ2-7
cdr3_nt: TGTGCCAGCAGTCTAAGTCGGAGAGAGCAGTACTTC
cdr3_aa: CASSLSRREQYF

v_call: TRBV30
d_call: .
j_call: TRBJ2-2
cdr3_nt: TGTGCCTGGAGACTAGTCGCCGGGGAGCTGTTTTTT
cdr3_aa: CAWRLVAGELFF

v_call: TRBV7-2
d_call: TRBD2
j_call: TRBJ2-1
cdr3_nt: TGTGCCAGCAGCTTAAATTTTCGGGCTAGCGGGGACAATGAGCAGTTCTTC
cdr3_aa: CASSLNFRASGDNEQFF

v_call: TRBV5-4
d_call: .
j_call: TRBJ2-2
cdr3_nt: TGTGCCAGCACCCTAGGGGGGACGGACACCGGGGAGCTGTTTTTT
cdr3_aa: CASTLGGTDTGELFF

v_call: TRBV6-6
d_call: .
j_call: TRBJ1-4
cdr3_nt: TGTGCCAGCAGCCCCTCTCCAACTAATGAAAAACTGTTTTTT
cdr3_aa: CASSPSPTNEKLFF

v_call: TRBV29-1
d_call: .
j_call: TRBJ2-6
cdr3_nt: TGCAGCGTGCAACTTGACGTAAACTCTGGGGCCAACGTCCTGACTTTC
cdr3_aa: CSVQLDVNSGANVLTF

v_call: TRBV5-1
d_call: .
j_call: TRBJ1-1
cdr3_nt: TGCGCCAGCAGCTCAGGGATTAGGGACACTGAAGCTTTCTTT
cdr3_aa: CASSSGIRDTEAFF

v_call: TRBV6-5
d_call: TRBD1
j_call: TRBJ2-1
cdr3_nt: TGTGCCAGCAGTTACTCACAGGGGGCCCACAATGAGCAGTTCTTC
cdr3_aa: CASSYSQGAHNEQFF

v_call: TRBV6-1
d_call: .
j_call: TRBJ2-7
cdr3_nt: TGTGCCAGCAGTGAAGCGCAACAGGCCTCCTACGAGCAGTACTTC
cdr3_aa: CASSEAQQASYEQYF

v_call: TRBV27
d_call: .
j_call: TRBJ2-2
cdr3_nt: TGTGCCAGCAAGCTTCCTACCGGGGAGCTGTTTTTT
cdr3_aa: CASKLPTGELFF

v_call: TRBV28
d_call: .
j_call: TRBJ2-7
cdr3_nt: TGTGCCAGCAGACGGGCCGGCTACGAGCAGTACTTC
cdr3_aa: CASRRAGYEQYF

v_call: TRBV18
d_call: .
j_call: TRBJ1-2
cdr3_nt: TGTGCCAGCTCACCGGGCGACCGAGACTATGGCTACACCTTC
cdr3_aa: CASSPGDRDYGYTF

v_call: TRBV10-2
d_call: .
j_call: TRBJ2-3
cdr3_nt: TGCGCCAGCAGTGAGGAATACAGATTCACAGATACGCAGTATTTT
cdr3_aa: CASSEEYRFTDTQYF

v_call: TRBV5-6
d_call: .
j_call: TRBJ2-7
cdr3_nt: TGTGCCAGCAGCCCCGGGACATCAGTCTACGAGCAGTACTTC
cdr3_aa: CASSPGTSVYEQYF

v_call: TRBV5-4
d_call: TRBD2
j_call: TRBJ2-1
cdr3_nt: TGTGCCAGCAGCAACAACGAGGGACTAGCGATGGGAAGCTCCTACAATGAGCAGTTCTTC
cdr3_aa: CASSNNEGLAMGSSYNEQFF

v_call: TRBV19
d_call: .
j_call: TRBJ1-2
cdr3_nt: TGTGCCAGTAGTATAGTCGCAGGAGGGGGCTACACCTTC
cdr3_aa: CASSIVAGGGYTF

v_call: TRBV6-1
d_call: .
j_call: TRBJ1-4
cdr3_nt: TGTGCCAGCAGTCAAAGGGGGACTAATGAAAAACTGTTTTTT
cdr3_aa: CASSQRGTNEKLFF

v_call: TRBV7-3
d_call: .
j_call: TRBJ1-6
cdr3_nt: TGTGCCAGCAGCCTCCGGGACGGTAATTCACCCCTCCACTTT
cdr3_aa: CASSLRDGNSPLHF

v_call: TRBV7-3
d_call: TRBD2
j_call: TRBJ2-5
cdr3_nt: TGTGCCAGCAGCGCCGACTATGCGGGGGGAGCGGGGACCCAGTACTTC
cdr3_aa: CASSADYAGGAGTQYF

v_call: TRBV5-5
d_call: .
j_call: TRBJ1-1
cdr3_nt: TGTGCCAGCAGCTTGAGGGCTGAAATCATGAACACTGAAGCTTTCTTT
cdr3_aa: CASSLRAEIMNTEAFF

v_call: TRBV9
d_call: TRBD2
j_call: TRBJ2-7
cdr3_nt: TGTGCCAGCAGCCCATGGACTAGCGGGGACCCCCACGAGCAGTACTTC
cdr3_aa: CASSPWTSGDPHEQYF

v_call: TRBV28
d_call: .
j_call: TRBJ2-7
cdr3_nt: TGTGCCAGCAGTTTCGCTAGCGCGTTTTCCTACGAGCAGTACTTC
cdr3_aa: CASSFASAFSYEQYF